Shown below are 9 T cell receptor beta chains from a single sample sequenced in a study of blood T cell repertoires in COVID-19. Sequencing was performed with immunoSEQ multiplex PCR; in TCRdb, only in-frame clones are kept and a portion is missing. The table shows some 220,000 clones, with 80% occurring only once. Sequenced input: peripheral blood. The source of these receptors is a woman aged 70-85 years with acute or convalescent COVID-19.

The chain couples TRBV18 to TRBJ2-5; TRBD2 matches at 9 bases. The J segment lost 1 base and the V segment lost 3 bases, leaving 3 bases of the junction unmatched. The germline V gene has CDR1 KGHSH and CDR2 LQKENI. This CDR3 has 15 residues. CDR3 sequence: CASSPGAGGQETQYF. The DNA for the CDR3 is TGTGCCAGCTCACCTGGAGCGGGGGGCCAAGAGACCCAGTACTTC.

The V call is TRBV2, the J call TRBJ1-6; tentative D call: TRBD1 (6 bases). Germline CDR1 is SNHLY and CDR2 is FYNNEI. Deletions cut 11 bases from V and 6 bases from J, with 14 bases between. This CDR3 spans 13 amino acids. CDR3 sequence reads: CAGTGTPNSPLHF. CDR3 DNA sequence: TGTGCCGGAACAGGGACGCCTAATTCACCCCTCCACTTT.

This chain joins TRBV5-4 and TRBJ2-1; 10 nucleotides match TRBD2. J was trimmed by 6 bases and V by 0 bases; bases with no gene match: 3. Looked up from germline, CDR1 is SGHNT and CDR2 is YYREEE (reference sequence). This CDR3 has 15 residues. CDR3 in DNA: TGTGCCAGCAGCTTGGGGCTAGCGGGGGTCAATGAGCAGTTCTTC. It is translated as CASSLGLAGVNEQFF.

This clone was observed a few times. This chain uses TRBV7-2 with TRBJ2-5; TRBD2 aligns across 8 bases. Germline-derived CDR1 and CDR2 are SGHTA and FQGNSA. The CDR3 length is 15 residues. The V and J ends lost 0 bases and 5 bases, in that order; junction bases with no gene match: 5. The CDR3 DNA follows: TGTGCCAGCAGCTTAGCGCGAATAGCGGGGGAGACCCAGTACTTC. As protein: CASSLARIAGETQYF.

This chain connects TRBV5-8 to TRBJ2-7; 8 bases agree with TRBD1. The CDR3 covers 18 residues. Germline V gene sequence: CDR1 SGHTS, CDR2 YDEGEE. The J segment lost 6 bases and the V segment lost 3 bases, leaving 20 bases of the junction unmatched. The CDR3 protein is CASSSTLTAQGGRSEQYF. In DNA, the CDR3 is TGTGCCAGCAGCTCAACTCTAACTGCACAGGGGGGTCGCTCCGAGCAGTACTTC.

The chain combines TRBV6-5 with TRBJ2-7; 7 nucleotides line up with TRBD1. This CDR3 spans 14 amino acids. Germline loops: CDR1 MNHEY, CDR2 SVGAGI. Unmatched junction bases numbered 11, after V lost 7 bases and J lost 5 bases. In DNA form, the CDR3 reads TGTGCCAGCATTATGGGACAGTTGATTGACGAGCAGTACTTC. Protein: CASIMGQLIDEQYF.

The chain uses TRBV5-1 and TRBJ1-4; TRBD1 aligns across 9 bases. The CDR3 is 15 amino acids. Per germline, CDR1 SGHRS and CDR2 YFSETQ. J was trimmed by 5 bases and V by 4 bases; bases with no gene match: 6. CDR3 sequence reads: CASSVQGAGNEKLFF. The DNA for the CDR3 is TGCGCCAGCAGCGTACAGGGGGCAGGGAATGAAAAACTGTTTTTT.

V gene TRBV4-3 combines with J gene TRBJ2-4, with D tentatively TRBD1 (6 bases). The V end lost 5 bases, the J end lost 6 bases, and 14 bases lay between the germline ends. The CDR3 is 14 residues long. Germline-derived CDR1 and CDR2 are LGHNA and YSLEER. The CDR3 bases are TGCGCCAGCAGCTACGACTTAGGGGGAAACATTCAGTACTTC. Translation gives CASSYDLGGNIQYF.

The chain couples TRBV7-9 to TRBJ2-7, with 8 bases identical to TRBD1. The CDR3 is 14 amino acids. Germline V CDR1 and CDR2: SEHNR, FQNEAQ (reference sequence). V dropped 3 bases and J dropped 3; count of bases not matched to a gene: 4. This CDR3 reads CASSLGDRYYEQYV. DNA of the CDR3: TGTGCCAGCAGCTTGGGGGACAGGTACTACGAGCAGTACGTC.